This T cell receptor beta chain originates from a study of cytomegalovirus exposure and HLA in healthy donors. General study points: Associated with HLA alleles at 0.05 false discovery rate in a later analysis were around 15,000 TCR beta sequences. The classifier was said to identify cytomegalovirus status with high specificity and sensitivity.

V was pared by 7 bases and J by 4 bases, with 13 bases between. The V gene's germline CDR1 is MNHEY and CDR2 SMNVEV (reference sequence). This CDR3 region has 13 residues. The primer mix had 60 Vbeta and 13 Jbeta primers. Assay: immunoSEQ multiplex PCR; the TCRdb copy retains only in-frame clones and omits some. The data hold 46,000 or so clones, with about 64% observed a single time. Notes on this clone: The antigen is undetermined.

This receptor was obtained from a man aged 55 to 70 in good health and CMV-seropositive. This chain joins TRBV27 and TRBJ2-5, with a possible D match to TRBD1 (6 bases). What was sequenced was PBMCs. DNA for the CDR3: TGTGCCAGCACGTCAGGGGAGAGAGAGACCCAGTACTTC. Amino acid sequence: CASTSGERETQYF.